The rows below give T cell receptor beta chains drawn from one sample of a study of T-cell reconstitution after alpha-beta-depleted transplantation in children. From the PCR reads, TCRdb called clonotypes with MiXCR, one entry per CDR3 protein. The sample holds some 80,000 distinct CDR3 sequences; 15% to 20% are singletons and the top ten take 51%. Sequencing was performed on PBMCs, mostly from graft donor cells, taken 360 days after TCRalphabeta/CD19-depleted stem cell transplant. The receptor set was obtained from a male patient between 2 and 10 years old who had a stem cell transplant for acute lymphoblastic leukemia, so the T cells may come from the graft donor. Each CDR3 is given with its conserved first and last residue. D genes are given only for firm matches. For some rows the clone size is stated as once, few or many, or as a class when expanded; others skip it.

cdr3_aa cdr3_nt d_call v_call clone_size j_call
CAISEYREDYGYTF TGTGCCATCAGTGAGTACAGGGAGGACTATGGCTACACCTTC . TRBV10-3 . TRBJ1-2
CASSLPPSGANVLTF TGCGCCAGCAGCCTTCCCCCCTCTGGGGCCAACGTCCTGACTTTC . TRBV5-1 . TRBJ2-6
CASSPGQTTNEKLFF TGCGCCAGCAGCCCGGGACAGACAACTAATGAAAAACTGTTTTTT TRBD1 TRBV5-1 . TRBJ1-4
CASSYLASGRGLFYEQYF TGTGCCAGCAGTTACCTGGCTAGCGGGAGGGGATTGTTCTACGAGCAGTACTTC TRBD2 TRBV6-2/TRBV6-3 . TRBJ2-7
CASSLGGTSTDTQYF TGTGCCAGCAGTTTAGGGGGGACCAGCACAGATACGCAGTATTTT . TRBV12-3/TRBV12-4 . TRBJ2-3
CASSYVQGGGYTF TGTGCCAGCAGTTACGTCCAGGGAGGCGGCTACACCTTC . TRBV6-5 . TRBJ1-2
CSVGGQTYEQYF TGCAGCGTTGGCGGGCAAACCTACGAGCAGTACTTC . TRBV29-1 . TRBJ2-7
CASRGTGAYEQYF TGCGCCAGCAGGGGGACAGGAGCCTACGAGCAGTACTTC TRBD1 TRBV10-2 . TRBJ2-7
CSARIVDRGTDTQYF TGCAGTGCTAGGATTGTAGACAGGGGCACAGATACGCAGTATTTT TRBD1 TRBV20-1 few TRBJ2-3
CASSETSGRPYNEQFF TGTGCCAGCAGTGAGACTAGCGGGAGGCCATACAATGAGCAGTTCTTC TRBD2 TRBV12-3/TRBV12-4 few TRBJ2-1
CASSLGSVAGSEQYF TGTGCCAGCAGCTTGGGATCCGTGGCAGGGAGCGAGCAGTACTTC . TRBV7-9 few TRBJ2-7
CSATGTSPYEQYF TGCAGTGCTACCGGGACTAGCCCCTACGAGCAGTACTTC TRBD2 TRBV20-1 . TRBJ2-7
CATSLGGLETQYF TGTGCCACCTCGCTGGGGGGTCTGGAGACCCAGTACTTC . TRBV10-3 . TRBJ2-5
CASSEYRILTDTQYF TGTGCCAGCAGTGAGTACAGGATACTCACAGATACGCAGTATTTT . TRBV6-1 few TRBJ2-3
CAISDRRAFYEQYF TGTGCCATCAGTGACAGGCGAGCCTTTTACGAGCAGTACTTC . TRBV10-3 few TRBJ2-7
CASSRNREVNEQFF TGCGCCAGCAGCAGAAACAGGGAGGTGAATGAGCAGTTCTTC . TRBV5-1 many TRBJ2-1
CASRKTGVRETQYF TGTGCCAGCAGGAAGACAGGGGTACGCGAGACCCAGTACTTC TRBD1 TRBV6-1 . TRBJ2-5
CAISLGQGVYEQYF TGTGCCATCAGCTTAGGACAGGGGGTCTACGAGCAGTACTTC TRBD1 TRBV10-3 . TRBJ2-7
CSAPRDPQTQYF TGCAGTGCTCCCCGGGACCCCCAAACGCAGTATTTT . TRBV20-1 few TRBJ2-3
CASSPNKLRSYEQYF TGTGCCAGCAGCCCAAATAAACTAAGGAGCTACGAGCAGTACTTC . TRBV12-3/TRBV12-4 many TRBJ2-7
CASRFRVGTGELFF TGTGCCAGCAGGTTCAGGGTGGGCACCGGGGAGCTGTTTTTT . TRBV12-3/TRBV12-4 . TRBJ2-2
CASKVGGTYEQYF TGTGCCAGCAAGGTAGGGGGGACCTACGAGCAGTACTTC . TRBV6-1 few TRBJ2-7
CSVEALGGYNEQFF TGCAGCGTTGAAGCCCTCGGGGGCTACAATGAGCAGTTCTTC . TRBV29-1 few TRBJ2-1
CSASDGRNYNEQFF TGCAGTGCTAGCGACGGGAGGAACTACAATGAGCAGTTCTTC TRBD2 TRBV20-1 many TRBJ2-1
CASSPQGAWYEQYF TGTGCCAGCAGCCCACAGGGGGCTTGGTACGAGCAGTACTTC . TRBV21-1 many TRBJ2-7
CASSRQGTYGYTF TGTGCCAGCAGCCGACAGGGGACCTATGGCTACACCTTC TRBD1 TRBV5-6 few TRBJ1-2
CATSDAKQVAHEQFF TGTGCCACCAGTGATGCAAAACAGGTGGCCCATGAGCAGTTCTTC . TRBV24-1 many TRBJ2-1
CASMGFKPGELFF TGTGCCAGCATGGGGTTCAAGCCCGGGGAGCTGTTTTTT . TRBV12-3/TRBV12-4 few TRBJ2-2
CASSREVSYEQYF TGCGCCAGCAGCCGGGAGGTCTCCTACGAGCAGTACTTC . TRBV4-1 many TRBJ2-7
CASSSTRAGGRNIQYF TGTGCCAGCAGCTCTACCAGGGCGGGAGGGCGGAACATTCAGTACTTC TRBD2 TRBV27 few TRBJ2-4
CASSLEGGLLGNEQFF TGCGCCAGCAGCTTGGAGGGCGGGCTTTTGGGCAATGAGCAGTTCTTC . TRBV5-1 few TRBJ2-1
CASSLRTERSTDTQYF TGTGCCAGCAGTCTTAGGACAGAACGGAGCACAGATACGCAGTATTTT . TRBV12-3/TRBV12-4 few TRBJ2-3
CASSLAQGANTGELFF TGTGCCAGCAGCTTGGCACAGGGGGCAAACACCGGGGAGCTGTTTTTT TRBD1 TRBV7-6 many TRBJ2-2
CASSLNSGIRPETQYF TGCGCCAGCAGCTTGAATAGCGGGATCAGGCCCGAGACCCAGTACTTC TRBD2 TRBV5-1 . TRBJ2-5
CASSQGGRPLYEQYF TGTGCCAGCAGCCAAGGGGGCAGGCCACTCTACGAGCAGTACTTC . TRBV3-1 . TRBJ2-7
CAISEPSGQGNTGELFF TGTGCCATCAGTGAGCCCTCGGGACAGGGAAATACCGGGGAGCTGTTTTTT TRBD1 TRBV10-3 many TRBJ2-2
CASSGAPTYEQYF TGTGCCAGCAGTGGCGCGCCGACCTACGAGCAGTACTTC . TRBV28 . TRBJ2-7
CASSGPGRGIYEQYF TGTGCCAGCAGTGGGCCCGGCAGGGGGATCTACGAGCAGTACTTC TRBD1 TRBV6-1 . TRBJ2-7
CASSFRHANTEAFF TGTGCCAGCAGTTTCAGACATGCGAACACTGAAGCTTTCTTT . TRBV12-3/TRBV12-4 few TRBJ1-1
CASRVGQSYEQYF TGTGCCAGCAGGGTTGGACAGAGCTACGAGCAGTACTTC . TRBV12-3/TRBV12-4 few TRBJ2-7
CASSLFVDTQYF TGTGCCAGCAGCTTGTTTGTAGATACGCAGTATTTT . TRBV5-5 many TRBJ2-3
CASRATRNEQYF TGTGCCAGCAGGGCGACTCGGAACGAGCAGTACTTC . TRBV6-2/TRBV6-3 few TRBJ2-7
CASSFGGATEAFF TGTGCCAGCAGCTTTGGCGGGGCCACTGAAGCTTTCTTT . TRBV11-3 . TRBJ1-1
CASALLGRTGLAGGVRQFF TGTGCCAGCGCCTTACTGGGACGTACGGGACTAGCGGGAGGTGTTCGGCAGTTCTTC TRBD2 TRBV2 few TRBJ2-1
CASSYSSLGSANTGELFF TGTGCCAGCAGTTACTCTTCCTTGGGAAGCGCGAACACCGGGGAGCTGTTTTTT . TRBV6-5 few TRBJ2-2
CASRLLAGGTGELFF TGTGCCAGCAGATTACTAGCGGGAGGCACCGGGGAGCTGTTTTTT TRBD2 TRBV12-3/TRBV12-4 many TRBJ2-2
CASSADRAGETQYF TGTGCCAGCAGTGCCGACAGGGCCGGAGAGACCCAGTACTTC TRBD1 TRBV2 . TRBJ2-5
CASARGDTQYF TGTGCCAGTGCAAGGGGAGATACGCAGTATTTT . TRBV2 few TRBJ2-3
CASSQAGASSYEQYF TGTGCCAGCAGCCAGGCGGGAGCCAGCTCCTACGAGCAGTACTTC TRBD2 TRBV3-1 . TRBJ2-7
CSGGQGSYEQYF TGCAGCGGGGGACAGGGCAGCTACGAGCAGTACTTC TRBD1 TRBV29-1 few TRBJ2-7
CASSLSAGVLTDTQYF TGTGCCAGCAGTTTATCAGCGGGAGTCCTCACAGATACGCAGTATTTT TRBD2 TRBV27 many TRBJ2-3
CASSLLAGGPGELFF TGTGCCAGCAGCTTACTAGCGGGAGGGCCCGGGGAGCTGTTTTTT TRBD2 TRBV5-6 . TRBJ2-2
CSAQDPYEQYF TGCAGTGCCCAAGACCCCTACGAGCAGTACTTC . TRBV20-1 few TRBJ2-7
CASAVFPSYLYEQYF TGTGCCAGCGCCGTATTTCCCTCCTACTTATACGAGCAGTACTTC . TRBV5-4 . TRBJ2-7
CATSDPYRGGYTF TGTGCCACCAGTGATCCCTACAGGGGTGGCTACACCTTC TRBD1 TRBV24-1 few TRBJ1-2
CASSSGPSYNEQFF TGTGCCAGCAGTAGTGGCCCCTCCTACAATGAGCAGTTCTTC . TRBV2 . TRBJ2-1
CASSSTPGAIGYGYTF TGCGCCAGCAGTTCTACCCCAGGGGCAATAGGGTATGGCTACACCTTC . TRBV10-2 . TRBJ1-2
CASSLKDRAETQYF TGTGCCAGCAGCCTAAAGGACAGGGCAGAGACCCAGTACTTC TRBD1 TRBV7-9 many TRBJ2-5
CSGTELRNTEAFF TGCAGCGGGACCGAACTCAGGAACACTGAAGCTTTCTTT . TRBV29-1 few TRBJ1-1
CASSPLAGATTQYF TGTGCCAGCAGCCCCCTAGCGGGAGCTACAACCCAGTACTTC TRBD2 TRBV3-1 few TRBJ2-5